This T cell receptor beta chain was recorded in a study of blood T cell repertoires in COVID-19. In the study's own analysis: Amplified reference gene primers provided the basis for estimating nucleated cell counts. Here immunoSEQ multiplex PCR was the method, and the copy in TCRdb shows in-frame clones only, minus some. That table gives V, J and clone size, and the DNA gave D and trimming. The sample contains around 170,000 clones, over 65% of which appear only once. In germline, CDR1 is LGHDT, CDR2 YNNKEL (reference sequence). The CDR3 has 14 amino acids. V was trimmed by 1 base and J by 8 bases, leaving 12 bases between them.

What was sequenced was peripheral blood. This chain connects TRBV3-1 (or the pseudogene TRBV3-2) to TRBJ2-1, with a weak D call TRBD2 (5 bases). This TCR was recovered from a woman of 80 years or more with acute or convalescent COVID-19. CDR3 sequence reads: CASSQVGSGHEQFF. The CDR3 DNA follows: TGTGCCAGCAGCCAAGTAGGCAGCGGCCATGAGCAGTTCTTC.